The clone carrying this TCR beta chain was detected many times. Its antigen is as yet unknown. The identical CDR3 is also encoded by other nucleotide sequences in the sample. For each subset, genomic DNA was distributed in equal portions over several immunoSEQ plates. Profiled with immunoSEQ multiplex PCR; TCRdb holds only in-frame clones, not every one. In the table there are about 560,000 clones, about 80% of which are singletons. These data originate in a study of shared clonotypes between healthy human individuals. Across the study: With ages of 18 to 49, the donors were a couple of women and a few men.

The germline CDR1 and CDR2 sequences are SGHRS and YFSETQ. CDR3 length: 15 residues. The ends lost 4 bases at V and 0 bases at J; junction bases unmatched: 4. The study's findings and limits: Measured sharing among donors was expected to vary with sequencing depth.

Sample: PBMCs. The gene calls are TRBV5-1 and TRBJ2-7; 10 bases are shared with TRBD2. This TCR derives from a woman between 40 and 50 years old in good health. Some clones in this sample may be carry-over from other donors' samples. CDR3 DNA: TGCGCCAGCAGCCTTAGCGGGGGGAGCTCCTACGAGCAGTACTTC. This sequence encodes CASSLSGGSSYEQYF.